The rows below give T cell receptor beta chains drawn from one sample of a study of breast tumors, draining lymph nodes, adjacent tissues. MiXCR was run by TCRdb on the multiplex PCR reads, yielding one entry per CDR3 protein. The table records tens of thousands of distinct CDR3 sequences, roughly 19% of them present only once. Sequenced sample: axillary lymph node tissue. These receptors all stem from a female donor with breast cancer. Some clones in this sample may be carry-over from other donors' samples. Each CDR3 is given with its conserved first and last residue. The D gene is left open where the match is weak. Clone sizes are given selectively: once, few, many, or a class where the clone is expanded.

CDR3 DNA: TGTGCCAGCTCACCGGGCGGGTCCCCCTACGAGCAGTACTTC
CDR3 protein: CASSPGGSPYEQYF
V gene: TRBV18
J gene: TRBJ2-7
D gene: .
clone size: .

CDR3 DNA: TGTGCCAGCAGCGTAGGGGCGGGCGGGGAGCTGTTTTTT
CDR3 protein: CASSVGAGGELFF
V gene: TRBV9
J gene: TRBJ2-2
D gene: .
clone size: many

CDR3 DNA: TGCGCCAGCAGCCAAGATATCCCAGGACTAGCGGAGGAAGACACAGATACGCAGTATTTT
CDR3 protein: CASSQDIPGLAEEDTDTQYF
V gene: TRBV4-3
J gene: TRBJ2-3
D gene: TRBD2
clone size: .

CDR3 DNA: TGTGCCAGCAGCCAAGAAAGACGGAGCCTCACCGGGGAGCTGTTTTTT
CDR3 protein: CASSQERRSLTGELFF
V gene: TRBV4-2
J gene: TRBJ2-2
D gene: .
clone size: many

CDR3 DNA: TGTGCCAGTGGGATAGGACCATATAATTCACCCCTCCACTTT
CDR3 protein: CASGIGPYNSPLHF
V gene: TRBV19
J gene: TRBJ1-6
D gene: .
clone size: many

CDR3 DNA: TGTGCCAGCAGTGAAGCGCGGGACAGGGGAACCTATAATTCACCCCTCCACTTT
CDR3 protein: CASSEARDRGTYNSPLHF
V gene: TRBV6-1
J gene: TRBJ1-6
D gene: TRBD1
clone size: many

CDR3 DNA: TGCGCCAGCAGCTTGAGTGGGAGGGAGGGCCGCAATGAGCAGTTCTTC
CDR3 protein: CASSLSGREGRNEQFF
V gene: TRBV5-1
J gene: TRBJ2-1
D gene: TRBD2
clone size: many

CDR3 DNA: TGCAGTGCTAGTGAAATTAGCACAGATACGCAGTATTTT
CDR3 protein: CSASEISTDTQYF
V gene: TRBV20-1
J gene: TRBJ2-3
D gene: .
clone size: many

CDR3 DNA: TGTGCCAGCAGCCAAGATTGGGGAAGTCAGCCCCAGCATTTT
CDR3 protein: CASSQDWGSQPQHF
V gene: TRBV4-2
J gene: TRBJ1-5
D gene: .
clone size: many

CDR3 DNA: TGTGCCAGCAGCAGAAATGGGCGGGTAATCTCCTACGAGCAGTACTTC
CDR3 protein: CASSRNGRVISYEQYF
V gene: TRBV28
J gene: TRBJ2-7
D gene: .
clone size: few

CDR3 DNA: TGTGCCAGCAGCTCGCTAGGGGGAGAGGAGCTCTTC
CDR3 protein: CASSSLGGEELF
V gene: TRBV5-6
J gene: TRBJ2-1
D gene: .
clone size: many

CDR3 DNA: TGTGCCAGCAGCTTAGCTAGCGGGAAGATCGAGCAGTACTTC
CDR3 protein: CASSLASGKIEQYF
V gene: TRBV7-9
J gene: TRBJ2-7
D gene: TRBD2
clone size: many

CDR3 DNA: TGCGCCAGCAGCTTGCAGGGACAGGACTACGAGCAGTACTTC
CDR3 protein: CASSLQGQDYEQYF
V gene: TRBV5-1
J gene: TRBJ2-7
D gene: TRBD1
clone size: many

CDR3 DNA: TGTGCCAGCAGAGTTAGCGGGTTGACCTACGAGCAGTACTTC
CDR3 protein: CASRVSGLTYEQYF
V gene: TRBV27
J gene: TRBJ2-7
D gene: TRBD2
clone size: many

CDR3 DNA: TGTGCCAGCAAGGAGACTAGCGGGTTCAATGAGCAGTTCTTC
CDR3 protein: CASKETSGFNEQFF
V gene: TRBV7-3
J gene: TRBJ2-1
D gene: TRBD2
clone size: many

CDR3 DNA: TGTGCCAGCAGCTTGAGGACTGCAACCTACGAGCAGTACTTC
CDR3 protein: CASSLRTATYEQYF
V gene: TRBV11-3
J gene: TRBJ2-7
D gene: .
clone size: many

CDR3 DNA: TGTGCCAGCTCACCAATTGTTGAAGGGGGCTATGGCTACACCTTC
CDR3 protein: CASSPIVEGGYGYTF
V gene: TRBV18
J gene: TRBJ1-2
D gene: .
clone size: .

CDR3 DNA: TGCAGTGCTAGGGACAGGGGAAGCGGGAGGCCATACAATGAGCAGTTCTTC
CDR3 protein: CSARDRGSGRPYNEQFF
V gene: TRBV20-1
J gene: TRBJ2-1
D gene: .
clone size: many

CDR3 DNA: TGTGCCAGCAGTTACGATGGAGGAGAGACCCAGTACTTC
CDR3 protein: CASSYDGGETQYF
V gene: TRBV6-2/TRBV6-3
J gene: TRBJ2-5
D gene: .
clone size: many

CDR3 DNA: TGTGCCAGCAGCGCAGCCCCCGAGAGAGAGCAGTTCTTC
CDR3 protein: CASSAAPEREQFF
V gene: TRBV9
J gene: TRBJ2-1
D gene: .
clone size: many

CDR3 DNA: TGTGCCAGCAGTTTTATCGGCAGGGGGACTCCCGGGGAGCTGTTTTTT
CDR3 protein: CASSFIGRGTPGELFF
V gene: TRBV12-3/TRBV12-4
J gene: TRBJ2-2
D gene: .
clone size: many

CDR3 DNA: TGTGCCAGCAGCCAAGTTATCGGTCGTGGCTACACCTTC
CDR3 protein: CASSQVIGRGYTF
V gene: TRBV3-1
J gene: TRBJ1-2
D gene: .
clone size: many

CDR3 DNA: TGCAGCGTTGAGATTAGGGGGGCCGGGGAGACCCAGTACTTC
CDR3 protein: CSVEIRGAGETQYF
V gene: TRBV29-1
J gene: TRBJ2-5
D gene: .
clone size: many

CDR3 DNA: TGTGCCAGTAGTATATTGGGACAGGCGATTCTCGGCAATCAGCCCCAGCATTTT
CDR3 protein: CASSILGQAILGNQPQHF
V gene: TRBV19
J gene: TRBJ1-5
D gene: TRBD1
clone size: few

CDR3 DNA: TGTGCCACCAGCAGTCGGACTAGCGGGAGGGCTACCTACAATGAGCAGTTCTTC
CDR3 protein: CATSSRTSGRATYNEQFF
V gene: TRBV15
J gene: TRBJ2-1
D gene: TRBD2
clone size: many

CDR3 DNA: TGTGCCAGCAGTCCACCTGGGGGGAGCTCCTACGAGCAGTACTTC
CDR3 protein: CASSPPGGSSYEQYF
V gene: TRBV28
J gene: TRBJ2-7
D gene: .
clone size: few

CDR3 DNA: TGCAGCTCCCGGGACACCGGACTAGCGACAGATACGCAGTATTTT
CDR3 protein: CSSRDTGLATDTQYF
V gene: TRBV29-1
J gene: TRBJ2-3
D gene: TRBD2
clone size: many

CDR3 DNA: TGTGCCAGCAGTTACGGCGAAAAGACCCAGTACTTC
CDR3 protein: CASSYGEKTQYF
V gene: TRBV6-5
J gene: TRBJ2-5
D gene: .
clone size: many

CDR3 DNA: TGTGCCAGTAGTGTGACAGCCAACGTCGGAGAGACCCAGTACTTC
CDR3 protein: CASSVTANVGETQYF
V gene: TRBV19
J gene: TRBJ2-5
D gene: .
clone size: .

CDR3 DNA: TGTGCCAGCAGCTCGGGGGCTTACTCCTACGAGCAGTACTTC
CDR3 protein: CASSSGAYSYEQYF
V gene: TRBV7-2
J gene: TRBJ2-7
D gene: .
clone size: many

CDR3 DNA: TGCAGCGTTGAAAATGGGGGTGAAGCTTTCTTT
CDR3 protein: CSVENGGEAFF
V gene: TRBV29-1
J gene: TRBJ1-1
D gene: .
clone size: .

CDR3 DNA: TGCAGTGCTAGAGATGCCGAGACTAGCACAGATACGCAGTATTTT
CDR3 protein: CSARDAETSTDTQYF
V gene: TRBV20-1
J gene: TRBJ2-3
D gene: .
clone size: many

CDR3 DNA: TGCGCCAGCAGCTTTACCGGGACTCACAATGAGCAGTTCTTC
CDR3 protein: CASSFTGTHNEQFF
V gene: TRBV5-1
J gene: TRBJ2-1
D gene: .
clone size: many

CDR3 DNA: TGCGCCAGCAGCGACTTACGAGCGGGAGGGCCGGGTGAGCAGTTCTTC
CDR3 protein: CASSDLRAGGPGEQFF
V gene: TRBV5-1
J gene: TRBJ2-1
D gene: TRBD2
clone size: many

CDR3 DNA: TGTGCCAGCAGTTACTCGATCAACGGGAGGGGCACAGATACGCAGTATTTT
CDR3 protein: CASSYSINGRGTDTQYF
V gene: TRBV6-5
J gene: TRBJ2-3
D gene: TRBD2
clone size: many

CDR3 DNA: TGTGCCAGCAGCTTAGGTATAGGCCTAGCGGGAGACGAGCAGTACTTC
CDR3 protein: CASSLGIGLAGDEQYF
V gene: TRBV11-3
J gene: TRBJ2-7
D gene: TRBD2
clone size: many

CDR3 DNA: TGTGCCAGCAGGACACAGACAGGGGACTATGGCTACACCTTC
CDR3 protein: CASRTQTGDYGYTF
V gene: TRBV7-2
J gene: TRBJ1-2
D gene: TRBD1
clone size: many

CDR3 DNA: TGCGCCAGCAGCCCCCCCGCGGGTAACACAGATACGCAGTATTTT
CDR3 protein: CASSPPAGNTDTQYF
V gene: TRBV5-1
J gene: TRBJ2-3
D gene: .
clone size: many

CDR3 DNA: TGTGCCTGGAGTGTAATAGGGTCTGACCAGCCCCAGCATTTT
CDR3 protein: CAWSVIGSDQPQHF
V gene: TRBV30
J gene: TRBJ1-5
D gene: .
clone size: .

CDR3 DNA: TGTGCCAGCAGCCAGCTCCGGGGGTACGAGCAGTACTTC
CDR3 protein: CASSQLRGYEQYF
V gene: TRBV14
J gene: TRBJ2-7
D gene: .
clone size: many

CDR3 DNA: TGTGCCTGCAAACTAGCCTCAACCGGGGAGCTGTTTTTT
CDR3 protein: CACKLASTGELFF
V gene: TRBV6-2/TRBV6-3
J gene: TRBJ2-2
D gene: .
clone size: few

CDR3 DNA: TGTGCCAGCAGAAACCCCCCGTTTCAGCCAAAGCAGTACTTC
CDR3 protein: CASRNPPFQPKQYF
V gene: TRBV6-2/TRBV6-3
J gene: TRBJ2-7
D gene: .
clone size: many

CDR3 DNA: TGTGCCAGCAGTACTTACAATGAGCAGTTCTTC
CDR3 protein: CASSTYNEQFF
V gene: TRBV6-5
J gene: TRBJ2-1
D gene: .
clone size: many

CDR3 DNA: TGTGCCAGCAGTAGAACGGGACAGGGCTACGAGCAGTACTTC
CDR3 protein: CASSRTGQGYEQYF
V gene: TRBV6-5
J gene: TRBJ2-7
D gene: TRBD1
clone size: many

CDR3 DNA: TGTGCCAGCAGTGATTCCGTCCTGCGAGACCTCCTCTTC
CDR3 protein: CASSDSVLRDLLF
V gene: TRBV2
J gene: TRBJ1-2
D gene: .
clone size: many

CDR3 DNA: TGTGCCAGCAGCTTTGACAGGATTTACAATGAGCAGTTCTTC
CDR3 protein: CASSFDRIYNEQFF
V gene: TRBV5-5
J gene: TRBJ2-1
D gene: .
clone size: many

CDR3 DNA: TGTGCCAGCAGCTCCTCGACCCGGGACAGGGGACGGGAGACCCAGTACTTC
CDR3 protein: CASSSSTRDRGRETQYF
V gene: TRBV12-3/TRBV12-4
J gene: TRBJ2-5
D gene: TRBD1
clone size: many

CDR3 DNA: TGTGCCAGCAGTGCGTTCCGAGGGGCCGGAGAGACCCAGTACTTC
CDR3 protein: CASSAFRGAGETQYF
V gene: TRBV28
J gene: TRBJ2-5
D gene: .
clone size: few

CDR3 DNA: TGTGCCAGCAGTCCCCAACTAGCGCACACAGATACGCAGTATTTT
CDR3 protein: CASSPQLAHTDTQYF
V gene: TRBV6-2/TRBV6-3
J gene: TRBJ2-3
D gene: TRBD2
clone size: .

CDR3 DNA: TGTGCCACCAGTGACCCCGGACGGGCGGTTGGCTACACCTTC
CDR3 protein: CATSDPGRAVGYTF
V gene: TRBV24-1
J gene: TRBJ1-2
D gene: .
clone size: many

CDR3 DNA: TGTGCCAGCAGCTTAGGACTCCTTGGAGGGGCCGAGCAGTACTTC
CDR3 protein: CASSLGLLGGAEQYF
V gene: TRBV7-2
J gene: TRBJ2-7
D gene: .
clone size: many

CDR3 DNA: TGCAGTGCTAGCAGGGTGGTTGAGCAGTTCTTC
CDR3 protein: CSASRVVEQFF
V gene: TRBV20-1
J gene: TRBJ2-1
D gene: .
clone size: .

CDR3 DNA: TGCAGTGCTTTGGGCGACAGGGGACACGAGCAGTACTTC
CDR3 protein: CSALGDRGHEQYF
V gene: TRBV20-1
J gene: TRBJ2-7
D gene: TRBD1
clone size: many

CDR3 DNA: TGTGCCAGCAGCTCTACAGGGGACGGTGAGCAGTTCTTC
CDR3 protein: CASSSTGDGEQFF
V gene: TRBV11-3
J gene: TRBJ2-1
D gene: TRBD1
clone size: many

CDR3 DNA: TGTGCCAGCAGCGTAACGGGAGGGGACTATGGCTACACCTTC
CDR3 protein: CASSVTGGDYGYTF
V gene: TRBV9
J gene: TRBJ1-2
D gene: .
clone size: many

CDR3 DNA: TGCAGTGTGGGAAAACGCTTCACAGATACGCAGTATTTT
CDR3 protein: CSVGKRFTDTQYF
V gene: TRBV20-1
J gene: TRBJ2-3
D gene: .
clone size: .

CDR3 DNA: TGCAGTGCGGCGGGACAGATAAACACTGAAGCTTTCTTT
CDR3 protein: CSAAGQINTEAFF
V gene: TRBV20-1
J gene: TRBJ1-1
D gene: TRBD1
clone size: once

CDR3 DNA: TGTGCCAGCAGTGACAGTGAGCAGTTCTTC
CDR3 protein: CASSDSEQFF
V gene: TRBV6-1
J gene: TRBJ2-1
D gene: .
clone size: many